This T cell receptor beta chain was profiled in a study of T cells in localized non-small cell lung cancer. Produced via immunoSEQ multiplex PCR; TCRdb's table is partial and in-frame only. The sample has approximately 47,000 clones, approximately 90% seen once; the top ten hold over 2%. This CDR3 region has 13 residues. From germline, CDR1 is MNHNS and CDR2 SASEGT. Trimming removed 5 bases at V and 6 bases at J, with 13 bases between. The V and J genes are TRBV6-1 and TRBJ1-2; unclear D gene. The sample here was PBMCs, taken before any cancer treatment. The TCR originated in a man aged 35-75 years with stage II lung adenocarcinoma. The CDR3 region is CASSSQLFNGYTF. DNA for the CDR3: TGTGCCAGCAGTTCACAGCTTTTTAATGGCTACACCTTC.